This T cell receptor beta chain was retrieved from a study of shared clonotypes between healthy human individuals (dated by TCRdb to about 2020). In terms of the full investigation: Three men and two women, aged 18 to 49 years, made up the cohort. To estimate repertoire size and how much clonotype sharing occurs between individuals, the study deeply sequenced the blood TCR repertoires of about 5 healthy adults. Different laboratories and diverse techniques were used to prepare libraries and sequence TCR repertoires, to increase sequencing depth and limit assay-specific biases. Per donor, leukapheresis produced somewhere between about 0.94 and 8.9 billion PBMCs.

Trimming costs V 3 bases and J 1 base, and their ends lie 9 bases apart. For CDR1 and CDR2, the germline V gene (reference sequence) lists MNHEY and SMNVEV. The cysteine opens and the phenylalanine closes a CDR3 of 15 amino acids. Left in the record is the CDR3 DNA by itself, 45 bases read in frame from the first base. What the authors observed across the whole study: The small number of donors limited the genetic and exposure-history diversity represented. Sampling was restricted to blood, and TCR repertoires in tissues likely differ from the TCR repertoires found in blood. Based on pairwise subsampling, the degree of clonotype sharing among donors was expected to be affected by sequencing depth.

Using the deep immunoSEQ assay, multiplex PCR amplified TCR CDR3 regions from genomic DNA. For each cell subset, the extracted genomic DNA was distributed evenly across all wells of several immunoSEQ 96-well plates, and each plate served as one replicate. For unsorted PBMC, approximately 300 ng of genomic DNA, equivalent to around 30,000 T cell genomes, went into each replicate PCR. Genomic DNA from unsorted PBMC was sequenced over ten immunoSEQ deep assay plates. Purified libraries were measured with a Qubit 3.0 fluorometer, size-checked on a Bioanalyzer 2100, and measured again with the KAPA Library Quantification kit. A separate single-read 150-cycle Illumina NextSeq 550 flow cell was used to sequence each immunoSEQ 96-well plate. The original methods were these. Because only junctional sequences without quality scores were contained in the immunoSEQ output, filtering matching that applied to full-length reads could not be performed. Sequences were annotated with PyIR, a Python wrapper for IgBLAST v1.9, using IMGT germline references to assign V/J genes and CDR3. Reads with weak V/J assignments (E-value above 1e-6), missing CDR3, stop codons, out-of-frame junctions, or ambiguous translated residues were removed. A V3J clonotype was defined by an identical inferred V gene, J gene, and CDR3 amino acid sequence. To compute the percentage overlap between repertoires, the number of shared unique clonotypes was divided by the size of the smaller repertoire. RTK rarefaction, the Chao1 estimator, and Recon v2.1 estimates of unobserved clonotypes were used to assess repertoire richness. Here the immuneACCESS table is served through TCRdb, limited to in-frame sequences with V and J called. Missing clones are a known gap in these copies; in checked studies unresolved V genes cover under half, and the rest lacks a known reason. Clone size and the V and J calls come from that table; the DNA yielded D and trimming. The sample table holds about 480,000 clones, of which roughly 78% were seen once. 10% to 15% of the sample is held by the ten biggest clonotypes.

Healthy HIV-negative adults with no recently reported acute infections or vaccinations were included as donors. Every donor was a Caucasian adult residing in Nashville, Tennessee, USA. In the unsorted samples, some 100 million PBMCs were counted, and genomic DNA was extracted using the QIAamp DNA Blood Mini kit. Blood was obtained by leukapheresis, after which PBMCs were separated by Ficoll-Histopaque density gradient centrifugation and cryopreserved in liquid nitrogen vapor phase. About this clone itself: The antigen it binds to is not known. No per-base quality is available; no much larger clone lies one base away.

The chain was built from TRBV27 and TRBJ2-2; there is no confident call for the D gene. Material: PBMCs. The sequence was collected from a woman in her thirties or forties in good health. Some clones in this sample may be carry-over from other donors' samples. The DNA sequence is given as TGTGCCAGCAGTTTTAGGCCAGGGAACACCGGGGAGCTGTTTTTT. Translation gives CASSFRPGNTGELFF.